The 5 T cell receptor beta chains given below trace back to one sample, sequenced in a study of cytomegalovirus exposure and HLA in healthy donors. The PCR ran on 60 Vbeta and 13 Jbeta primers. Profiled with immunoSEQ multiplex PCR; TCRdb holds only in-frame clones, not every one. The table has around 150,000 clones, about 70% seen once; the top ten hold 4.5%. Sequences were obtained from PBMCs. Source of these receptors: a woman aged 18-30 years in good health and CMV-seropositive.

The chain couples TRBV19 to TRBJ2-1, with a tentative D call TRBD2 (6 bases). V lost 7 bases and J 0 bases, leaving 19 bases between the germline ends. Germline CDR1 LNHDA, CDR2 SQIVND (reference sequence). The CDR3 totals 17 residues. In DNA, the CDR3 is TGTGCCAGTACCTTTATTGGGACTGGCAGCTCCTACAATGAGCAGTTCTTC. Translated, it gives CASTFIGTGSSYNEQFF.

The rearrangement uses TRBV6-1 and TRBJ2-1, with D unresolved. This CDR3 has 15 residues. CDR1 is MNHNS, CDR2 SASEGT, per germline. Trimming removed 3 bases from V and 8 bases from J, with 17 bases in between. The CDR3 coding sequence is TGTGCCAGCAGTGAGTTAGTGGGCAGCCGCGATGAGCAGTTCTTC. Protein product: CASSELVGSRDEQFF.

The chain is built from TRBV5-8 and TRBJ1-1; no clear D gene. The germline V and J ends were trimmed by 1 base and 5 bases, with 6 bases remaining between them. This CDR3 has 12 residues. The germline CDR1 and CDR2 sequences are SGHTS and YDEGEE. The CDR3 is CASSLYGTEAFF. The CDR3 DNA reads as TGTGCCAGCAGCTTGTACGGGACTGAAGCTTTCTTT. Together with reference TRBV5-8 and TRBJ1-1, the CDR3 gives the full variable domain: EAGVTQSPTHLIKTRGQQATLRCSPISGHTSVYWYQQALGLGLQFLLWYDEGEERNRGNFPPRFSGRQFPNYSSELNVNALELEDSALYLCASSLYGTEAFFGQGTRLTVV.

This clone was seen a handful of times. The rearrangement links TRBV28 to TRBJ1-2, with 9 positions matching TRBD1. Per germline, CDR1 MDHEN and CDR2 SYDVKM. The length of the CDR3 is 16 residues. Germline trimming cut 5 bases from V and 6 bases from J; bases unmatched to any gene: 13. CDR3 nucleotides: TGTGCCAGCAGTAAATTGTTTTATACAGGGGGCGATGGCTACACCTTC. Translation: CASSKLFYTGGDGYTF.

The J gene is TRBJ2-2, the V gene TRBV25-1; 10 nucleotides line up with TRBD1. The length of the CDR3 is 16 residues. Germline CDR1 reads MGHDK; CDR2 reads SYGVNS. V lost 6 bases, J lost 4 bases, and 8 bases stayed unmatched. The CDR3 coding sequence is TGTGCCAGCAGCCCGGGACAGGGGAGAAGCACCGGGGAGCTGTTTTTT. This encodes CASSPGQGRSTGELFF.